The 14 T cell receptor beta chains given below trace back to one sample, sequenced in a study of T cells in tuberculosis. Sequenced by immunoSEQ multiplex PCR; TCRdb stores in-frame clones only, minus some. The sample lists 25,000 to 35,000 clones; over 95% were seen once. The specimen sequenced was PBMCs. The receptors were gathered from a donor aged 10 to 29 with latent tuberculosis or without tuberculosis infection.

In its sample, this clone was seen once. The chain has TRBV5-4 and TRBJ2-1; 9 positions agree with TRBD2. The CDR3 covers 16 residues. Germline V gene lookup returns CDR1 SGHNT and CDR2 YYREEE (reference sequence). With V trimmed by 3 bases and J by 5 bases, 9 bases remained unmatched. The CDR3 DNA follows: TGTGCCAGCAGCTCCGAGCGGGGGGAATCTCACAATGAGCAGTTCTTC. The encoded protein is CASSSERGESHNEQFF.

J is TRBJ1-3 and V is TRBV6-6; a possible D gene is TRBD1 (6 bases). CDR3 length: 16 amino acids. The germline V and J ends were trimmed by 5 bases and 0 bases, with 14 bases remaining between them. Germline lookup yields CDR1 MNHNY and CDR2 SVGAGI (reference sequence). Here the CDR3 DNA reads TGTGCCAGCAGTAAGACACAGGGTACCTCTGGAAACACCATATATTTT. Protein product: CASSKTQGTSGNTIYF.

V usage is TRBV5-6 and J usage is TRBJ1-2; maybe TRBD1 (6 bases). The germline gives CDR1 SGHDT, CDR2 YYEEEE. The CDR3 has 15 amino acids. Trimming removed 6 bases at V and 8 bases at J, with 23 bases between. This CDR3 is CASILKDLGAGGYTF. The CDR3 DNA sequence: TGTGCCAGCATCCTAAAGGACCTGGGGGCGGGCGGCTACACCTTC.

The chain carries TRBV2 and TRBJ2-7; D perhaps matches TRBD2 (5 bases). The CDR3 runs to 13 residues. Trimming left V 10 bases short and J 2 bases short, with 15 bases between. Germline-derived CDR1 and CDR2 are SNHLY and FYNNEI. The CDR3 is CAIQRRLTYEQYF. In DNA, the CDR3 is TGTGCCATACAGCGGAGGCTTACCTACGAGCAGTACTTC.

V usage is TRBV7-3 and J usage is TRBJ2-5; 9 bases align to TRBD1. CDR1 is SGHTA and CDR2 is FQGTGA in the germline V gene. The CDR3 contains 15 residues. V was clipped by 1 base and J by 5 bases; unmatched bases: 5. The CDR3 is CASSLNRGRGETQYF. The CDR3 DNA reads as TGTGCCAGCAGCTTAAACAGGGGGCGAGGGGAGACCCAGTACTTC.

The rearrangement uses TRBV6-5 and TRBJ1-6; TRBD1 matches 9 bases. Looked up from germline, CDR1 is MNHEY and CDR2 is SVGAGI. This CDR3 has 15 amino acids. Trimming at V came to 6 bases and at J to 7 bases, leaving 7 bases not matched to a gene. DNA of the CDR3: TGTGCCAGCAGACCTCCGGGACAGGGCAATTCACCCCTCCACTTT. Translated: CASRPPGQGNSPLHF.

The chain uses TRBV5-1 and TRBJ1-4; TRBD1 matches 10 bases. This CDR3 has 15 amino acids. The trim removed 0 bases at V and 4 bases at J, leaving 0 bases unmatched. Per germline, CDR1 SGHRS and CDR2 YFSETQ. CDR3: CASSLGTGGNEKLFF. In DNA, the CDR3 is TGCGCCAGCAGCTTGGGGACAGGGGGTAATGAAAAACTGTTTTTT.

The chain links TRBV5-1 to TRBJ1-1; D is ambiguous. V lost 0 bases and J 4 bases, leaving 10 bases between the germline ends. CDR3 size: 14 residues. The germline CDR1 and CDR2 sequences are SGHRS and YFSETQ. The CDR3 loop is CASSLGERGTEAFF. CDR3 sequence (DNA): TGCGCCAGCAGCTTGGGAGAACGAGGCACTGAAGCTTTCTTT.

V and J are TRBV18 and TRBJ2-2; D is uncertain. Germline V gene data show CDR1 as KGHSH and CDR2 as LQKENI. Deletions cut 2 bases from V and 7 bases from J, with 5 bases between. The CDR3 totals 12 residues. The DNA of the CDR3 is TGTGCCAGCTCACCATATCTCGGGGAGCTGTTTTTT. Translation: CASSPYLGELFF.

CDR3 in DNA: TGCGCCAGCAGCCAGGGCCCCGTTTTGGGCACAGCCGGCCGTGAAGCTTTCTTT. Encoded protein: CASSQGPVLGTAGREAFF. The V and J genes are TRBV4-1 and TRBJ1-1; D not certain. Germline-derived CDR1 and CDR2 are MGHRA and YSYEKL. This CDR3 is 18 amino acids long. V was cut by 3 bases and J by 7 bases, with 27 bases left in between.

The CDR3 DNA is TGTGCCAGCAGCTTATCGGAGGGAGCTAACTATGGCTACACCTTC. This sequence encodes CASSLSEGANYGYTF. The V and J genes are TRBV7-6 and TRBJ1-2; unclear D gene. The CDR3 extends over 15 amino acids. Trimming removed 2 bases at V and 0 bases at J, with 10 bases between. Per germline, CDR1 SGHVS and CDR2 FNYEAQ.

The V gene is TRBV25-1, the J gene TRBJ1-2, with D possibly TRBD1 on 6 matching bases. The ends were cut back, 2 bases at V and 6 bases at J, with 13 bases in the middle. Per germline, CDR1 MGHDK and CDR2 SYGVNS. CDR3 length: 14 amino acids. CDR3 amino acids: CASSEKGGEDGYTF. The CDR3 nucleotides read TGTGCCAGCAGTGAAAAAGGGGGGGAGGATGGCTACACCTTC.

The chain couples TRBV6-6 to TRBJ2-5; D not certain. Germline assignment: CDR1 MNHNY and CDR2 SVGAGI (reference sequence). V lost 4 bases, J lost 2 bases, and 11 bases lay in between. The CDR3 has 14 amino acids. CDR3 sequence (DNA): TGTGCCAGCAGTTCTTTGGCAGGTCAAGAGACCCAGTACTTC. This encodes CASSSLAGQETQYF.

The CDR3 DNA follows: TGTGCCAGCAGCTTGCCGTCTAGCGGTTCCTACGAGCAGTACTTC. Its protein is CASSLPSSGSYEQYF. This rearrangement joins TRBV5-5 to TRBJ2-7; 7 bases fit TRBD2. In germline, CDR1 is SGHKS, CDR2 YYEKEE (reference sequence). Unmatched junction bases numbered 5, after V lost 1 base and J lost 1 base. This CDR3 is 15 amino acids long. The complete variable domain, with remaining parts taken from reference TRBV5-5 and TRBJ2-7, reads DAGVTQSPTHLIKTRGQQVTLRCSPISGHKSVSWYQQVLGQGPQFIFQYYEKEERGRGNFPDRFSARQFPNYSSELNVNALLLGDSALYLCASSLPSSGSYEQYFGPGTRLTVT.